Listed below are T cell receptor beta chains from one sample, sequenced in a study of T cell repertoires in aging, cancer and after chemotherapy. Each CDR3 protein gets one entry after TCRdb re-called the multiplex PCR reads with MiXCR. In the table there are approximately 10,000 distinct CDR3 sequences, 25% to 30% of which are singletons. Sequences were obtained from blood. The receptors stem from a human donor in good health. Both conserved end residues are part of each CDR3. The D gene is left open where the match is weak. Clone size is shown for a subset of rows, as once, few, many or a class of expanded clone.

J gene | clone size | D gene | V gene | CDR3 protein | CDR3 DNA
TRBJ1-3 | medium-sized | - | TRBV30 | CAWSVGVLPGNTIYF | TGTGCCTGGAGTGTCGGGGTCCTACCTGGAAACACCATATATTTT
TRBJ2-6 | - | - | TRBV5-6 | CASSLAGSGANVLTF | TGCGCCAGCAGCTTGGCGGGCAGTGGGGCCAACGTCCTGACTTTC
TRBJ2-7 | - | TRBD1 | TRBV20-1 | CSAPEGDRPHYEQYF | TGCAGTGCCCCCGAAGGGGACAGACCCCACTACGAGCAGTACTTC
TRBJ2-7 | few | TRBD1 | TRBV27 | CASSLLPRTGVRYEQYF | TGTGCCAGCAGTTTATTACCCCGGACAGGGGTGCGGTACGAGCAGTACTTC
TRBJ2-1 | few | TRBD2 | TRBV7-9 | CASSHAGGQGKVVF | TGTGCCAGCAGTCACGCGGGGGGGCAGGGTAAGGTCGTCTTC
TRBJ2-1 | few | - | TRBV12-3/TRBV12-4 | CASGGSYNEQFF | TGTGCCAGCGGAGGTTCCTACAATGAGCAGTTCTTC
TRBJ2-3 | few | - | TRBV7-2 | CASSGRLGGSSTDTQYF | TGTGCCAGCAGCGGCAGGTTAGGGGGGAGTAGCACAGATACGCAGTATTTT
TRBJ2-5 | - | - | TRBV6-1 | CASSERWTQYF | TGTGCCAGCAGTGAAAGGTGGACCCAGTACTTC
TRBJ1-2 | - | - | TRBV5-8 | CASSFVFHGYTF | TGTGCCAGCAGCTTCGTTTTTCATGGCTACACCTTC
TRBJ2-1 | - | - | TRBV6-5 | CASSYSGSQTYNEQFF | TGTGCCAGCAGTTACTCGGGGTCCCAAACCTACAATGAGCAGTTCTTC
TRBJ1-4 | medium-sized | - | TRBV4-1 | CASSQGRIGGGKLFF | TGCGCCAGCAGCCAAGGCCGGATAGGAGGGGGAAAACTGTTTTTT
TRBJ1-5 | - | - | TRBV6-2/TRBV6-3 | CASRSLSDDQPQHF | TGTGCCAGCAGGAGCCTGAGTGACGATCAGCCCCAGCATTTT
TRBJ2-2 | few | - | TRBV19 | CASSMVREGHDTGELFF | TGTGCCAGTAGTATGGTAAGGGAGGGACACGACACCGGGGAGCTGTTTTTT
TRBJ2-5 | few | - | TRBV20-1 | CSAPGVDETQYF | TGCAGTGCCCCAGGGGTAGACGAGACCCAGTACTTC
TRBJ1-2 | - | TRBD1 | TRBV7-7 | CASSLVPGQRHNYGYNF | TGTGCTAGCAGCTTAGTACCGGGACAGAGACATAACTATGGCTACAACTTC
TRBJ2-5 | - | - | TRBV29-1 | CSVEGTISGTQYF | TGCAGCGTTGAGGGGACAATCTCTGGGACCCAGTACTTC
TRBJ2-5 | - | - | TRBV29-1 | CSVKQGWETQYF | TGCAGCGTTAAACAGGGTTGGGAGACCCAGTACTTC
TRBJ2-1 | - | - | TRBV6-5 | CASSYSGDYSYNEQFF | TGTGCCAGCAGTTACTCAGGAGATTATTCCTACAATGAGCAGTTCTTC
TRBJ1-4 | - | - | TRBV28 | CASNPATNEKLFF | TGTGCCAGCAATCCTGCCACTAATGAAAAACTGTTTTTT
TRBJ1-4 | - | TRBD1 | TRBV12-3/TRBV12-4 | CASGIQGDNEKLFF | TGTGCCAGCGGGATACAGGGGGATAATGAAAAACTGTTTTTT
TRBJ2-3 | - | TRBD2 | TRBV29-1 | CSVAPGLAVTTDTQYF | TGCAGCGTGGCGCCGGGACTAGCGGTTACCACAGATACGCAGTATTTT
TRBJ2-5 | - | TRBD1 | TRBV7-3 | CASRQGNQETQYF | TGTGCCAGCAGACAGGGGAACCAAGAGACCCAGTACTTC
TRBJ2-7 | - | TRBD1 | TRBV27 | CASSLGQGAVEQYF | TGTGCCAGCAGTTTAGGACAGGGGGCGGTCGAGCAGTACTTC
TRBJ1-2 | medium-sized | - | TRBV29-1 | CSVEEGGANGYTF | TGCAGCGTTGAAGAGGGGGGGGCGAATGGCTACACCTTC
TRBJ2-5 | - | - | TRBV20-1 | CSAIPAIEFHQETQYF | TGCAGTGCTATTCCAGCGATAGAGTTCCACCAAGAGACCCAGTACTTC
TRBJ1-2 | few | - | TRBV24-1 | CATSEWGYGYTF | TGTGCCACCAGTGAATGGGGCTATGGCTACACCTTC
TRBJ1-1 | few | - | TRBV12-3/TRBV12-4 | CASLEGVNTEAFF | TGTGCCAGCTTAGAGGGGGTGAACACTGAAGCTTTCTTT
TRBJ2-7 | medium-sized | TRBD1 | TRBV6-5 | CASSHRDRMAYEQYF | TGTGCCAGCAGTCACCGGGACAGGATGGCCTACGAGCAGTACTTC
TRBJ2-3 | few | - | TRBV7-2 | CASSLAFSDTQYF | TGTGCCAGCAGCTTAGCCTTTTCAGATACGCAGTATTTT
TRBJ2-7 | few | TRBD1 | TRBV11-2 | CASSPQQGKVPYEQYF | TGTGCCAGCAGCCCCCAACAGGGGAAGGTCCCCTACGAGCAGTACTTC
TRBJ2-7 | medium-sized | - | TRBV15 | CATSSRRGNEQYF | TGTGCCACCAGCAGTCGGAGGGGGAACGAGCAGTACTTC
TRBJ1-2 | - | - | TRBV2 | CASQTSRTGDYGYTF | TGTGCCAGCCAAACAAGTCGGACGGGTGACTATGGCTACACCTTC
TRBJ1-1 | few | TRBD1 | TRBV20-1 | CSARSDRVETEAFF | TGCAGTGCTAGGTCAGACAGGGTTGAAACTGAAGCTTTCTTT
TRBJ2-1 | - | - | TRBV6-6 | CASTKNAGAEQFF | TGTGCCAGCACCAAAAATGCGGGGGCCGAGCAGTTCTTC
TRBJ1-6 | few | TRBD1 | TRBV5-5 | CASSLEGARNSPLHF | TGTGCCAGCAGCTTGGAGGGGGCGAGGAATTCACCCCTCCACTTT
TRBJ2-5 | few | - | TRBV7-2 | CASSSQETQYF | TGTGCCAGCAGCTCCCAAGAGACCCAGTACTTC
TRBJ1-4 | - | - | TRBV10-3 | CAISEGITNEKLFF | TGTGCCATCAGTGAGGGGATAACTAATGAAAAACTGTTTTTT
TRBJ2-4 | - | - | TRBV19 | CAMAKNIQYF | TGTGCCATGGCCAAAAACATTCAGTACTTC
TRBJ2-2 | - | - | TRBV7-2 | CASSSGESNTGELFF | TGTGCCAGCAGCTCAGGGGAGTCGAACACCGGGGAGCTGTTTTTT
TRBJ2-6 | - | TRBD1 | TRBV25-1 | CASSRTGGFGANVLTF | TGTGCCAGCAGTAGGACAGGGGGCTTCGGGGCCAACGTCCTGACTTTC
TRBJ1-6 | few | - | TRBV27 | CASSFLLGNSPLHF | TGTGCCAGCAGTTTCCTGCTGGGTAATTCACCCCTCCACTTT
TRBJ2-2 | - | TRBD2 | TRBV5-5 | CASSLALAGSDGELFF | TGTGCCAGCAGCCTGGCGCTAGCGGGCAGTGACGGGGAGCTGTTTTTT
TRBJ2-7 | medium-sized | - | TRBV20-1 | CSARTESYEQYF | TGCAGTGCTAGGACTGAATCCTACGAGCAGTACTTC
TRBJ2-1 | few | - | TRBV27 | CASSLSEGSEQFF | TGTGCCAGCAGTTTATCCGAGGGGAGTGAGCAGTTCTTC
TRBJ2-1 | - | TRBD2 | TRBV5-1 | CASSMKTSGGYNEQFF | TGCGCCAGCAGCATGAAGACTAGCGGGGGATACAATGAGCAGTTCTTC
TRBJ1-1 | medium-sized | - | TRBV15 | CATSFRSTEAFF | TGTGCCACCAGCTTTAGGAGCACTGAAGCTTTCTTT
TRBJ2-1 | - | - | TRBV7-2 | CASSYTDSNSYNEQFF | TGTGCCAGCAGTTACACGGACAGTAACTCCTACAATGAGCAGTTCTTC
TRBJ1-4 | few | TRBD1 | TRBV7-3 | CASSLGPTGEDEKLFF | TGTGCCAGCAGCTTAGGCCCGACAGGGGAGGATGAAAAACTGTTTTTT
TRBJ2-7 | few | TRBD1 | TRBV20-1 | CSDHPGTGDYEQYF | TGCAGTGATCACCCGGGGACAGGGGACTACGAGCAGTACTTC
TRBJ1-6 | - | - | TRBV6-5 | CASSSPDRSYSPLHF | TGTGCCAGCAGCTCTCCTGACAGGTCCTATTCACCCCTCCACTTT
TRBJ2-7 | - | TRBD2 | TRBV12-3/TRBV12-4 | CASSLGASGGVGGEQYF | TGTGCCAGCAGTTTAGGAGCTAGCGGGGGGGTAGGTGGCGAGCAGTACTTC
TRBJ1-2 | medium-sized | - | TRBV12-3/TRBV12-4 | CASSLSGSEVGYTF | TGTGCCAGCAGTTTATCAGGCAGCGAGGTGGGCTACACCTTC